This TCR beta chain stems from a study of CD8 T cells in Susac syndrome. Through negative isolation, CD4+ and CD8+ T cells were obtained, while TEMRA cells were enriched using FACS. Trimming took off 3 bases at V and 10 bases at J, with 16 bases between the two ends. The CDR3 is 14 amino acids. Germline CDR1 reads LGHNA; CDR2 reads YSLEER. It was with random hexamers that 0.5 to 1 ug RNA was reverse transcribed. Amplification of TCR beta CDR3 across 54 Vbeta and 13 Jbeta was performed with immunoSEQ multiplex PCR. TCRdb reanalysed the immunoSEQ multiplex PCR reads using MiXCR and keeps one entry per CDR3 protein. The repertoire holds 150,000 or so distinct CDR3 sequences, with around 94% as singletons. Points from the study as a whole: In its TCR sequencing and HLA analysis, the study acknowledged that the number of individuals was relatively small.

The count of this clonotype is one. Its antigen is unknown. The receptor was derived from a human donor in good health. Sequencing was performed on CD4+ T cells from PBMCs. The chain couples TRBV4-3 to TRBJ2-1; D is undetermined. The DNA for the CDR3 is TGCGCCAGCAGCCATACTATAGCCGACACGGAGCAGTTCTTC. Translation: CASSHTIADTEQFF.